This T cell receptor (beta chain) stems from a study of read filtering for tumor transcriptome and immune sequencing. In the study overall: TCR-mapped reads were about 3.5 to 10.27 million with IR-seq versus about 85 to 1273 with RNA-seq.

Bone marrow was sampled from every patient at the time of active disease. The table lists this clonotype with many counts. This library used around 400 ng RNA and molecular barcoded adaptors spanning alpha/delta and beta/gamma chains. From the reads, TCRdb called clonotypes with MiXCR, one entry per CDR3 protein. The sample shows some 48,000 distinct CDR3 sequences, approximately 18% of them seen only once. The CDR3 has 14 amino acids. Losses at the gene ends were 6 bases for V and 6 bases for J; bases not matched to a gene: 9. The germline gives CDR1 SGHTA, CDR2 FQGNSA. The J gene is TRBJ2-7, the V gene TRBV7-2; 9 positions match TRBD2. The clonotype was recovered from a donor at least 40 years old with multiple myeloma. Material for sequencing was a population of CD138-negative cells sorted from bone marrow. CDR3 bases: TGTGCCAGCAGACAGACTAGCGGACAAGGCGAGCAGTACTTC. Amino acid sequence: CASRQTSGQGEQYF.